Listed below are T cell receptor beta chains from one sample, sequenced in a study of blood T cell repertoires in COVID-19. Here immunoSEQ multiplex PCR was the method, and the copy in TCRdb shows in-frame clones only, minus some. This table has approximately 500,000 clones, around nine tenths appearing once. What was sequenced was peripheral blood. The receptors were gathered from a woman between 50 and 59 years old with COVID-19, enrolled during active disease. The CDR3 runs from the conserved cysteine through the conserved F or W. D genes are given only for firm matches. Clone size is shown for a subset of rows, as once, few, many or a class of expanded clone.

CDR3aa	CDR3nt	d_gene	v_gene	j_gene	abundance
CASSTGHYSYEQYF	TGTGCCAGCAGCACGGGACACTACTCCTACGAGCAGTACTTC	NA	TRBV6-5	TRBJ2-7	NA
CASSLTSTDTQYF	TGTGCCAGCAGCCTCACTAGTACAGATACGCAGTATTTT	NA	TRBV9	TRBJ2-3	NA
CASSLLGQGLSTYGYTF	TGTGCCAGCAGCTTACTCGGACAGGGCCTCAGCACCTATGGCTACACCTTC	TRBD1	TRBV7-6	TRBJ1-2	NA
CASQTQGQGRHGYTF	TGTGCCTCCCAGACTCAGGGACAGGGTAGGCATGGCTACACCTTC	TRBD1	TRBV10-3	TRBJ1-2	NA
CASSFNLAGNTIYF	TGTGCCAGCAGCTTCAATCTAGCTGGAAACACCATATATTTT	NA	TRBV7-2	TRBJ1-3	NA
CASSKLSSRGSSYNEQFF	TGTGCCAGCAGTAAATTATCGAGCCGGGGGTCGTCCTACAATGAGCAGTTCTTC	NA	TRBV27	TRBJ2-1	NA
CASSGRQGAATNEKLFF	TGCGCCAGCAGCGGCCGACAGGGGGCCGCAACTAATGAAAAACTGTTTTTT	TRBD1	TRBV4-1	TRBJ1-4	NA
CASSIDGPHTEAFF	TGTGCCAGTAGTATAGATGGGCCCCACACTGAAGCTTTCTTT	NA	TRBV19	TRBJ1-1	once
CAWSPGSSPLHF	TGTGCCTGGAGTCCGGGGAGTTCACCCCTCCACTTT	NA	TRBV30	TRBJ1-6	NA
CASSGIRTDQETQYF	TGTGCCAGCAGTGGGATCCGGACAGATCAAGAGACCCAGTACTTC	NA	TRBV2	TRBJ2-5	NA
CATSEGGTGANVLTF	TGTGCCACCAGTGAGGGGGGAACTGGGGCCAACGTCCTGACTTTC	NA	TRBV24-1	TRBJ2-6	NA
CATSDLPRTDTQYF	TGTGCCACCAGCGATCTCCCCCGCACAGATACGCAGTATTTT	NA	TRBV24-1	TRBJ2-3	NA
CASIRGTEAFF	TGTGCCAGTATCCGGGGCACTGAAGCTTTCTTT	NA	TRBV19	TRBJ1-1	once
CASSLAPDNEQFF	TGCGCCAGCAGCTTAGCACCGGACAATGAGCAGTTCTTC	NA	TRBV5-1	TRBJ2-1	NA
CASSLGTGGNQPQHF	TGTGCCAGCAGCTTAGGGACAGGGGGCAATCAGCCCCAGCATTTT	TRBD1	TRBV7-6	TRBJ1-5	NA
CASSSGLINEKLFF	TGTGCCAGCAGCTCGGGACTGATTAATGAAAAACTGTTTTTT	NA	TRBV13	TRBJ1-4	NA
CASSVEFAGAHGNTIYF	TGTGCCAGCAGCGTAGAATTCGCAGGGGCCCATGGAAACACCATATATTTT	NA	TRBV9	TRBJ1-3	NA
CSAAQGVGGYTF	TGCAGCGCTGCGCAGGGGGTTGGTGGCTACACCTTC	TRBD1	TRBV29-1	TRBJ1-2	NA
CASSPPLFPEEQYF	TGTGCCAGCAGCCCACCTCTATTTCCCGAGGAGCAGTACTTC	NA	TRBV7-2	TRBJ2-7	NA
CAWSATSYEQYF	TGTGCCTGGAGCGCGACTAGCTACGAGCAGTACTTC	NA	TRBV30	TRBJ2-7	NA
CASSLDRVGDEQFF	TGTGCCAGCAGCTTAGATCGGGTGGGTGATGAGCAGTTCTTC	NA	TRBV11-2	TRBJ2-1	NA
CASSPPGLAGTDTQYF	TGTGCCAGCAGTCCCCCTGGACTAGCGGGGACGGATACGCAGTATTTT	TRBD2	TRBV27	TRBJ2-3	NA
CASSGRDRGLTEAFF	TGTGCCAGCAGCGGCCGGGACAGGGGGCTTACTGAAGCTTTCTTT	TRBD1	TRBV5-4	TRBJ1-1	once
CASSSPERGPTEAFF	TGTGCCAGCAGTTCCCCGGAGCGGGGCCCCACTGAAGCTTTCTTT	NA	TRBV6-5	TRBJ1-1	NA
CASSLVATGVADEQFF	TGCGCCAGCAGCTTGGTTGCGACAGGGGTCGCGGATGAGCAGTTCTTC	TRBD1	TRBV5-1	TRBJ2-1	once
CASSLGGGPTDTQYF	TGTGCCAGCAGCTTAGGGGGGGGGCCAACAGATACGCAGTATTTT	NA	TRBV11-2	TRBJ2-3	NA
CASSVEGTMNTGELFF	TGTGCCAGCAGCGTAGAAGGGACAATGAACACCGGGGAGCTGTTTTTT	NA	TRBV9	TRBJ2-2	NA
CASTRRFLGRAVNTEAFF	TGTGCCAGCACCCGAAGGTTCCTTGGGAGGGCTGTGAACACTGAAGCTTTCTTT	NA	TRBV27	TRBJ1-1	NA